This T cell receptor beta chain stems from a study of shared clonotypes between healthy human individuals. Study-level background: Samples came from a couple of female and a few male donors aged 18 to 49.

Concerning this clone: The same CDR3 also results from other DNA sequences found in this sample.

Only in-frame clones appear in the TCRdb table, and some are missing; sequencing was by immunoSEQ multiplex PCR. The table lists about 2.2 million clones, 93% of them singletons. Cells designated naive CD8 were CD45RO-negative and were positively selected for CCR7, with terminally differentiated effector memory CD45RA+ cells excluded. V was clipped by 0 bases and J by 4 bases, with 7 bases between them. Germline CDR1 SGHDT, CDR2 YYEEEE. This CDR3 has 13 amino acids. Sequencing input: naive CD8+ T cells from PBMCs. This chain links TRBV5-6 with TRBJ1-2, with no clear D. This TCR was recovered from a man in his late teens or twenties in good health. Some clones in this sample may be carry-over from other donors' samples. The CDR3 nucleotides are TGTGCCAGCAGCTTGGAAGGCAGCTATGGCTACACCTTC. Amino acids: CASSLEGSYGYTF.